The T cell receptor (beta chain) under discussion was sequenced for a study of blood T cell repertoires in COVID-19 (dated by TCRdb to 2018 to 2020). Study-level background: Samples from collaborators originated in the United States, Italy and Spain and spanned both the acute and convalescent phases of COVID-19. The sample metadata nearly always contained a de-identified subject ID, COVID-19 status, age in years and sex. Where available, HLA class I and class II types were obtained from metadata supplied by the sample provider rather than from assay-based typing. Deeply sampled blood TCRbeta repertoires from subjects exposed to, actively infected with, or recovered from COVID-19 were included in the dataset. The material from the prospective study consisted of cDNA or gDNA derived from T cells, B-cell-depleted T cells, or PBMCs. Samples came from the ongoing ImmuneRACE study (first 160 participants) plus 1,254 subjects from 6 global collaborators. The repertoires were released in a freely available public database intended as a resource for research on the immune response to SARS-CoV-2. Findings and caveats that apply to the study as a whole: How much clinical and demographic metadata was included differed by source and by participant, and the metadata was provided uncurated.

Concerning this clone: The antigen it recognizes is unknown. Base quality data are lacking; no much larger clone is found one base away.

Spanning cysteine to phenylalanine, the CDR3 consists of 15 amino acids. Only the CDR3 region is kept as DNA, spanning 45 bases read in frame from base 1. The germline V gene specifies SNHLY as CDR1 and FYNNEI as CDR2. V is cut back by 4 bases and J by 7 bases, with 6 bases in the junction unmatched. TCRbeta CDR3 regions were amplified from genomic DNA using the immunoSEQ Assay, a bias-controlled multiplex PCR. The paper's data handling went like this. Within the assay, amplification of reference gene primers was used to estimate how many nucleated cells each sample contained. To quantify the absolute abundance of each unique TCRbeta CDR3 rearrangement, sequence reads were collapsed and filtered. Productive Simpson clonality was computed per sample as the square root of Simpson's diversity index over productive rearrangements. As stored in TCRdb, this immuneACCESS dataset retains in-frame rearrangements with V and J assigned. A fraction of the clones does not appear; measured against another copy, unresolved V genes explain less than half of the discrepancy, and the remainder lacks a known reason. D and trimming come from the DNA, and the V and J calls and clone size come from that table. The sample contains a few hundred thousand clones, 75% to 90% of them found a single time. About 3.1% of the sample lies in the top ten.

In the prospective study, participants were roughly 18 to 100 years old, resided in 24 geographic areas of the United States, and were enrolled through a virtual design. To assign participants to cohorts, the prospective study relied on clinical history that participants themselves reported in a screening survey and a study questionnaire. Exposed participants were defined as having been in contact with someone with a PCR-confirmed or clinician-diagnosed COVID-19 case within 2 weeks of study entry. In the prospective study, mobile phlebotomists collected whole blood, serum and a nasopharyngeal or oropharyngeal swab from each participant. Participants in the prospective study had the option to provide additional blood draws and questionnaires over a roughly two-month period. Prospective study blood samples were shipped either frozen or at room temperature before DNA extraction.

The chain is encoded by TRBV2 joined to TRBJ2-2; 10 bases in the junction line up with TRBD1. The sequencing sample was made of PBMCs or T cells enriched from blood (not recorded which). The TCR originated in a woman between 40 and 55 years old who had been exposed to COVID-19. The CDR3 reads as follows: CASSGQGASLGELFF. The base sequence is TGTGCCAGCAGTGGACAGGGGGCTAGTCTCGGGGAGCTGTTTTTT.